What follows are 6 T cell receptor beta chains derived from one specimen sequenced in a study of cytomegalovirus exposure and HLA in healthy donors. A multiplex PCR was run with 60 Vbeta primers and 13 Jbeta primers. This table comes from immunoSEQ multiplex PCR, and its TCRdb copy is limited to in-frame clones, with some not included. The data hold roughly 77,000 clones, with less than 80% observed a single time. Material: PBMCs. These TCRs come from a woman aged 35 to 49 in good health and CMV-seropositive.

The gene calls are TRBV6-5 and TRBJ1-3, with D maybe TRBD1 (5 bases). CDR3 length: 15 residues. The V end lost 4 bases, the J end lost 0 bases, and 10 bases lay between the germline ends. Germline loops: CDR1 MNHEY, CDR2 SVGAGI. CDR3 nucleotide sequence: TGTGCCAGCAGTTTCGACAGCGTCTCTGGAAACACCATATATTTT. Its translation is CASSFDSVSGNTIYF.

This chain uses TRBV18 with TRBJ1-1; D unclear. The V end was cut by 5 bases, the J end by 2 bases, with 12 bases between. CDR1 and CDR2 (germline): KGHSH, LQKENI. The CDR3 covers 14 residues. The CDR3 sequence: CASSSSQINTEAFF. The CDR3 DNA reads as TGTGCCAGCTCATCCTCACAGATAAACACTGAAGCTTTCTTT.

The chain is built from TRBV27 and TRBJ1-2; perhaps TRBD1 as D (5 bases). Trimming took off 4 bases at V and 5 bases at J, with 14 bases between the two ends. CDR3 size: 14 residues. Per the germline V gene, CDR1 is MNHEY and CDR2 is SMNVEV (reference sequence). The CDR3 loop reads CASSSSGTFYGYTF. CDR3 DNA: TGTGCCAGCAGTTCCTCGGGGACTTTTTATGGCTACACCTTC.

The chain joins TRBV5-1 to TRBJ2-1; 9 nucleotides align to TRBD1. Germline lookup yields CDR1 SGHRS and CDR2 YFSETQ. The ends lost 4 bases at V and 2 bases at J; junction bases unmatched: 7. This CDR3 comprises 16 residues. CDR3: CASSASGTGTYNEQFF. The CDR3 DNA reads as TGCGCCAGCAGCGCCTCCGGGACAGGGACCTACAATGAGCAGTTCTTC. The whole variable domain, filled in from reference TRBV5-1 and TRBJ2-1, reads KAGVTQTPRYLIKTRGQQVTLSCSPISGHRSVSWYQQTPGQGLQFLFEYFSETQRNKGNFPGRFSGRQFSNSRSEMNVSTLELGDSALYLCASSASGTGTYNEQFFGPGTRLTVL.

The V gene is TRBV30, the J gene TRBJ1-5; D not certain. The V gene's germline CDR1 is GTSNPN and CDR2 SVGIG (reference sequence). This CDR3 spans 14 amino acids. V lost 3 bases and J 3 bases, leaving 12 bases between the germline ends. The CDR3 sequence is CAWSEGRDNQPQHF. The CDR3 DNA reads as TGTGCCTGGAGCGAAGGGCGGGACAATCAGCCCCAGCATTTT.

With respect to this clone: Different DNA sequences within this sample yield the same CDR3. The V and J genes are TRBV7-9 and TRBJ1-1, with a weak D call TRBD1 (5 bases). The ends were cut back, 4 bases at V and 1 base at J, with 7 bases in the middle. This CDR3 has 13 amino acids. The germline V gene encodes CDR1 SEHNR and CDR2 FQNEAQ (reference sequence). CDR3 nucleotides: TGTGCCAGCAGCTCCCAGGGGAACACTGAAGCTTTCTTT. Amino acid sequence: CASSSQGNTEAFF.